This T cell receptor beta chain was profiled in a study of blood T cell repertoires in COVID-19. Original data processing: Amplification of reference gene primers provided the estimated nucleated cell counts. TCRdb keeps only in-frame clones here, not all; method: immunoSEQ multiplex PCR. From that table come the V and J calls and clone size; the DNA was used to work out D and trimming. Among approximately 130,000 clones listed, 80% to 90% were seen once. V was trimmed by 5 bases and J by 6 bases, leaving 14 bases between them. CDR3 length: 14 amino acids. Germline-derived CDR1 and CDR2 are SGHTA and FQGTGA.

The source material was peripheral blood. The receptor's source is an elderly man with active or convalescent COVID-19. This chain links TRBV7-3 with TRBJ2-1; TRBD1 is a possible D gene (6 bases). DNA of the CDR3: TGTGCCAGCAGCCAAACAGGGTTGGCCAATGAGCAGTTCTTC. Translating gives CASSQTGLANEQFF.